This T cell receptor beta chain comes out of a study of blood T cells in healthy people across ages. This clonotype has more than one count but fewer than ten. The second PCR ran roughly 6 to 11 cycles with a sample-barcoded 5' primer and J-beta primers. TCRdb called the 5' RACE reads again in MiXCR, with one record for every CDR3 protein. This sample yields about 1,600,000 distinct CDR3 sequences, of which 42% are seen a single time; approximately 7.9% belongs to the top ten. The CDR3 has 14 residues. This clonotype was sampled from a woman between 18 and 29 years old in good health. The sequenced sample was blood. V is TRBV21-1 and J is TRBJ2-1; the table's TRBD2 call for D was not verified on the DNA. TRBV21-1 is a pseudogene locus. The CDR3 nucleotides read TGTGCCAGCAGCAAAGAAGCTAGTTCCAATGAGCAGTTCTTC. It yields the protein CASSKEASSNEQFF.